This TCR beta chain was profiled in a study of T cells in women clearing cervical HPV infection. TCRdb's table, derived via immunoSEQ multiplex PCR, lists solely in-frame clones and lacks some. In total, the table holds about 30,000 clones. The sample was blood buffy coat. This receptor was taken from a woman between 18 and 69 years old with a cervical HPV16 infection that either progressed to CIN3+ or cleared (not recorded which).

CDR3 loop: CSARVVGQGADGYTF. The CDR3 DNA, read in part, is TGCAGTGCTAGAGTAGTAGGACAGGGTGCGGATGGC. The chain has TRBV20-1 and TRBJ1-2, with 8 nucleotides matching TRBD1. The CDR3 end is not reached by the read, which stops 3 residues before it; the germline J gene fills it in. From germline, CDR1 is DFQATT and CDR2 SNEGSKA (reference sequence). The CDR3 is 15 amino acids. J was trimmed by 6 bases and V by 1 base; bases with no gene match: 10.